One and the same sample provided the 22 T cell receptor beta chains below, sequenced in a study of T cell responses to AZD1222 COVID-19 vaccine. TCRdb's table, derived via immunoSEQ multiplex PCR, lists solely in-frame clones and lacks some. The sample has roughly 50,000 clones; approximately 90% are singletons. The source material was peripheral blood, sampled 28 days after the second AZD1222 dose. These receptors originate from an adult who received the AZD1222 COVID-19 vaccine.

The rearrangement links TRBV6-5 to TRBJ1-3; D perhaps matches TRBD1 (5 bases). Trimming removed 6 bases at V and 9 bases at J, with 15 bases between. The germline gives CDR1 MNHEY, CDR2 SVGAGI. The CDR3 contains 13 residues. The chain's CDR3 is CASRETVSGTIYF. The CDR3 DNA reads TGTGCCAGCAGGGAGACAGTCTCGGGCACCATATATTTT.

The chain joins TRBV19 to TRBJ1-5, with no clear D. The CDR3 sequence is 14 residues long. Germline-derived CDR1 and CDR2 are LNHDA and SQIVND (reference sequence). V lost 3 bases and J lost 11, with 17 bases in between. The CDR3: CASSMGQASEAQHF. The CDR3 bases are TGTGCCAGTAGTATGGGTCAGGCATCCGAGGCCCAGCATTTT.

The CDR3 region is CASSLVTAKETQYF. The CDR3 DNA sequence: TGTGCCAGCAGCTTAGTTACAGCGAAAGAGACCCAGTACTTC. The V call is TRBV11-2, the J call TRBJ2-5; D ambiguous. The CDR3 contains 14 residues. Germline CDR1 is SGHAT and CDR2 is FQNNGV. The V end was cut by 1 base, the J end by 3 bases, with 9 bases between.

This rearrangement joins TRBV19 to TRBJ1-1; D is unclear. Between the trimmed V and J ends, which lost 3 bases and 1 base, there was a span of 9 bases. Germline-derived CDR1 and CDR2 are LNHDA and SQIVND (reference sequence). The CDR3 covers 14 residues. The CDR3 DNA reads TGTGCCAGTAGTATTGAACAGAGGAACACTGAAGCTTTCTTT. Residues: CASSIEQRNTEAFF.

CDR3 DNA: TGCAGTGCTAGTGTGGCCACCGGGGAGCTGTTTTTT. This codes for CSASVATGELFF. This chain connects TRBV20-1 to TRBJ2-2, with D uncertain. V gave up 3 bases and J gave up 4 bases, with 6 bases separating them. Germline values: CDR1 DFQATT, CDR2 SNEGSKA (reference sequence). This CDR3 is 12 amino acids long.

CDR3 sequence reads: CASSLEGLGAGTEAFF. The CDR3 DNA reads as TGTGCCAGCAGCTTAGAAGGGCTGGGGGCGGGTACTGAAGCTTTCTTT. The rearrangement uses TRBV11-2 and TRBJ1-1, with a weak D call TRBD1 (6 bases). Deletions cut 0 bases from V and 5 bases from J, with 16 bases between. CDR3 length: 16 residues. CDR1 is SGHAT and CDR2 is FQNNGV in the germline V gene.

By frequency in the sample, this clone is medium-sized. V and J are TRBV4-1 and TRBJ2-3; 7 nucleotides agree with TRBD2. The CDR3 totals 18 residues. Trimming at V came to 0 bases and at J to 4 bases, leaving 13 bases not matched to a gene. Germline CDR1 is MGHRA and CDR2 is YSYEKL. The CDR3 sequence: CASSQEGIGGRVPDTQYF. CDR3 DNA sequence: TGCGCCAGCAGCCAAGAGGGGATCGGCGGGAGAGTCCCAGATACGCAGTATTTT.

V is TRBV4-3 and J is TRBJ2-1, with D uncertain. Trimming shortened V by 1 base and J by 10 bases, and 11 bases separated the two germline ends. The CDR3 consists of 13 residues. CDR1 and CDR2 from the germline V gene are LGHNA and YSLEER. CDR3 in DNA: TGCGCCAGCAGCCAAGCCCCTCTCCAAGAGCAGTTCTTC. It is translated as CASSQAPLQEQFF.

The chain is built from TRBV28 and TRBJ1-2; no clear D gene. The CDR3 has 15 amino acids. Germline values: CDR1 MDHEN, CDR2 SYDVKM. With 6 bases removed from V and 1 base from J, the gap between germline ends came to 15 bases. The CDR3 sequence: CASSRPTADNYGYTF. CDR3 in DNA: TGTGCCAGCAGCCGCCCAACAGCAGATAACTATGGCTACACCTTC.

The chain recombines TRBV10-3 with TRBJ2-7; TRBD1 is a possible D gene (5 bases). From germline, CDR1 is ENHRY and CDR2 SYGVKD. The CDR3 extends over 14 amino acids. V lost 11 bases and J lost 3, with 20 bases in between. CDR3 in DNA: TGTGCCTCGAAGATGGGGCCAGGGATCTACGAGCAGTACTTC. Translating gives CASKMGPGIYEQYF.

CDR3 in amino acids: CASSFIGYLTDTQYF. In DNA form, the CDR3 reads TGTGCCAGCAGTTTTATCGGATACCTCACAGATACGCAGTATTTT. The chain joins TRBV6-2 or TRBV6-3 to TRBJ2-3; no reliable D call. V was pared by 4 bases and J by 2 bases, with 13 bases between. The CDR3 is made up of 15 amino acids. Germline-derived CDR1 and CDR2 are MNHEY and SVGEGT.

This clone was counted a single time. The genes are TRBV7-9 and TRBJ2-7; possibly TRBD1 for D (5 bases). This CDR3 is built from 15 residues. The germline V gene has CDR1 SEHNR and CDR2 FQNEAQ (reference sequence). V was cut by 4 bases and J by 4 bases, with 17 bases left in between. This chain's CDR3 is CASSSTDGGRYEQYF. The CDR3 DNA follows: TGTGCCAGCAGCTCGACAGATGGCGGAAGATACGAGCAGTACTTC.

The chain joins TRBV18 to TRBJ2-2, with TRBD1 identical over 11 bases. This CDR3 spans 16 amino acids. Germline V gene data show CDR1 as KGHSH and CDR2 as LQKENI. J gave up 3 bases and V 2 bases, and 2 bases lay outside the gene matches. DNA of the CDR3: TGTGCCAGCTCACCAGGACAGGGGGCTTACACCGGGGAGCTGTTTTTT. This gives the protein CASSPGQGAYTGELFF.

The V gene is TRBV6-1, the J gene TRBJ2-7, with D possibly being TRBD1 (6 bases). Germline lookup yields CDR1 MNHNS and CDR2 SASEGT. V lost 4 bases to trimming and J lost 6 bases, with 22 bases between them. The CDR3 consists of 16 residues. CDR3 nucleotides: TGTGCCAGCAGTGTACGGACAGTTATACCTACTCGCGAGCAGTACTTC. It is translated as CASSVRTVIPTREQYF.

CDR3 sequence reads: CASSQVSFGSSYQPQHF. CDR3 sequence (DNA): TGCGCCAGCAGCCAAGTGTCGTTTGGGTCCTCTTATCAGCCCCAGCATTTT. The V call is TRBV4-1, the J call TRBJ1-5; D not resolved. V was shortened by 1 base and J by 5 bases, with 18 bases between the two germline ends. Germline V gene lookup returns CDR1 MGHRA and CDR2 YSYEKL. This CDR3 region has 17 residues.

The V gene is TRBV4-2, the J gene TRBJ1-5, with D possibly being TRBD1 (5 bases). The CDR3 extends over 14 amino acids. Trimming pared 0 bases from V and 7 bases from J, leaving 10 bases between. Germline V gene data show CDR1 as LGHNA and CDR2 as YNFKEQ. This chain's CDR3 is CASSQDQGSQPQHF. The CDR3 nucleotides are TGTGCCAGCAGCCAAGATCAGGGTTCACAGCCCCAGCATTTT.

The chain employs TRBV7-9 and TRBJ1-6; maybe TRBD1 (6 bases). From germline, CDR1 is SEHNR and CDR2 FQNEAQ (reference sequence). V was shortened by 5 bases and J by 4 bases, with 18 bases between the two germline ends. The CDR3 consists of 17 residues. CDR3 sequence reads: CASSPVQGSVYNSPLHF. CDR3 nucleotide sequence: TGTGCCAGCAGCCCAGTACAGGGATCAGTTTATAATTCACCCCTCCACTTT.

The chain links TRBV27 to TRBJ1-1; D remains unclear. Germline V gene lookup returns CDR1 MNHEY and CDR2 SMNVEV (reference sequence). V dropped 3 bases and J dropped 5 bases, with 4 bases sitting between them. This CDR3 is 11 amino acids long. This CDR3 is CASSFGTEAFF. CDR3 DNA sequence: TGTGCCAGCAGTTTTGGGACTGAAGCTTTCTTT.

The chain uses TRBV5-4 and TRBJ2-3, with D possibly matching TRBD2 (5 bases). Between the trimmed V and J ends, which lost 2 bases and 5 bases, there was a span of 9 bases. The CDR3 is made up of 13 amino acids. Looked up from germline, CDR1 is SGHNT and CDR2 is YYREEE (reference sequence). CDR3 protein: CASSLRGIDTQYF. In DNA, the CDR3 is TGTGCCAGCAGCTTACGGGGTATAGATACGCAGTATTTT.

The chain carries TRBV7-8 and TRBJ1-5; D unclear. The CDR3 loop spans 15 amino acids. V lost 5 bases and J lost 0, with 11 bases in between. Germline CDR1 and CDR2: SGHVS and FQNEAQ. CDR3 nucleotides: TGTGCCAGCAGCGGTACGGGATATAGCAATCAGCCCCAGCATTTT. This translates into CASSGTGYSNQPQHF.

The V call is TRBV27, the J call TRBJ2-3; D not certain. The CDR3 runs to 15 residues. Germline CDR1 reads MNHEY; CDR2 reads SMNVEV (reference sequence). Trimming left V 2 bases short and J 2 bases short, with 11 bases between. The DNA for the CDR3 is TGTGCCAGCAGTTTAAAGGCAGCCCCCACAGATACGCAGTATTTT. This encodes CASSLKAAPTDTQYF.

This sequence joins TRBV19 and TRBJ1-5; TRBD1 matches 7 bases. The CDR3 covers 15 residues. CDR1 is LNHDA and CDR2 is SQIVND in the germline V gene (reference sequence). V dropped 6 bases and J dropped 3; count of bases not matched to a gene: 8. CDR3 amino acids: CASSQGGEPNQPQHF. CDR3 DNA: TGTGCCAGTAGCCAGGGGGGGGAGCCCAATCAGCCCCAGCATTTT.